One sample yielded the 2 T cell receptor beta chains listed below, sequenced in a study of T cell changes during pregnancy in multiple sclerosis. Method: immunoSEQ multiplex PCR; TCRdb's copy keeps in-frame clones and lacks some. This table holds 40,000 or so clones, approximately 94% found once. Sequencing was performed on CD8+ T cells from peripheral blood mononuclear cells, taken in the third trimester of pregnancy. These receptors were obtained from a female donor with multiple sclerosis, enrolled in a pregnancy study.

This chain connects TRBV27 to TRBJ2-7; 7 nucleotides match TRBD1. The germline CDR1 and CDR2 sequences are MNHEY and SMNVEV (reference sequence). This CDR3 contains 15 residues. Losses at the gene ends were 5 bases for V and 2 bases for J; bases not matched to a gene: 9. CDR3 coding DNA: TGTGCCAGCAGTAGTTTATCCGGGACAGCCTACGAGCAGTACTTC. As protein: CASSSLSGTAYEQYF.

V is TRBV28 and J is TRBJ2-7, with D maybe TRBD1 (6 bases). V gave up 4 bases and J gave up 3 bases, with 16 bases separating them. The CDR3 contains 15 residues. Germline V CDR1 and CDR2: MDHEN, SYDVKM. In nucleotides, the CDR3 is TGTGCCAGCAGTTCCCCCGGACAGTTAAACTACGAGCAGTACTTC. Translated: CASSSPGQLNYEQYF.